This paragraph covers one TCR beta chain sequence. Authors' processing steps: Counts of nucleated cells, estimated from reference gene primer amplification, were obtained. Using immunoSEQ multiplex PCR, the repertoire was profiled, and TCRdb retains in-frame clones only, with some absent. V and J calls and clone size come straight from that table; D and trimming were deduced from the DNA. The sample records about 310,000 clones, about nine tenths being singletons. In germline, CDR1 is MGHRA, CDR2 YSYEKL. The CDR3 loop spans 16 amino acids. V lost 4 bases and J lost 6, with 18 bases in between. These data belong to a study of blood T cell repertoires in COVID-19. Study as a whole: Acute-phase and convalescent COVID-19 samples originated in the United States, Italy and Spain. T cells, B-cell-depleted T cells, or PBMCs supplied cDNA or gDNA.

The genes are TRBV4-1 and TRBJ2-2, with D possibly matching TRBD1 (6 bases). The TCR comes from a man younger than 35 with active or convalescent COVID-19. Sequenced: peripheral blood. The CDR3 here is CASSLQGGRSPGELFF. CDR3 nucleotides: TGCGCCAGCAGCCTGCAAGGGGGTAGATCCCCCGGGGAGCTGTTTTTT.